This T cell receptor beta chain was profiled in a study of PD-L1 blockade in urothelial cancer. The overall study: Reported median T cell count for blood samples was roughly 150,000.

Noted time point: peripheral blood 6 weeks after treatment start. The V and J ends lost 4 bases and 5 bases, in that order; junction bases with no gene match: 10. CDR3 length: 16 amino acids. Germline-derived CDR1 and CDR2 are SGHNT and YYREEE (reference sequence). Sequencing was performed with immunoSEQ multiplex PCR; in TCRdb, only in-frame clones are kept and a portion is missing. The sample carries about 27,000 clones, roughly 84% recorded once. This chain uses TRBV5-4 with TRBJ2-1, with 9 bases lining up with TRBD2. The TCR was taken from a man between 70 and 80 years old with urothelial cancer. The specimen was PBMCs, collected around atezolizumab (anti-PD-L1) treatment. The CDR3 spells CASSKPGTSRHNEQFF. The DNA of the CDR3 is TGTGCCAGCAGCAAACCCGGGACTAGCAGGCACAATGAGCAGTTCTTC.